A selection of T cell receptor beta chains follows, all from one sample in a study of blood T cell repertoires in COVID-19. Libraries were prepared by immunoSEQ multiplex PCR; TCRdb keeps only in-frame clonotypes and omits some of them. This sample has about 59,000 clones, with around 86% found just once. The sample was peripheral blood. Every receptor here comes from a woman of 80 years or more with active or convalescent COVID-19. The CDR3 runs from the conserved cysteine through the conserved F or W. Fields, in order: V gene, J gene, clone size, D gene, CDR3 DNA, CDR3 protein. D genes are given only for firm matches. Not every row has a clone size; where given, it reads once, few, many or a size class.

v_call: TRBV14; j_call: TRBJ1-4; clone_size: .; d_call: TRBD1; cdr3_nt: TGTGCCAGCAGCCTCCGGGACAGGGGAGGGAGTAATGAAAAACTGTTTTTT; cdr3_aa: CASSLRDRGGSNEKLFF
v_call: TRBV10-3; j_call: TRBJ1-5; clone_size: .; d_call: .; cdr3_nt: TGTGCCATCAGTGAAGATACAGGGAGAGGGGTCTATAGCAATCAGCCCCAGCATTTT; cdr3_aa: CAISEDTGRGVYSNQPQHF
v_call: TRBV19; j_call: TRBJ2-7; clone_size: .; d_call: TRBD2; cdr3_nt: TGTGCCAGTAGTCCCGGGACTAGCGTCTACGAGCAGTACTTC; cdr3_aa: CASSPGTSVYEQYF
v_call: TRBV6-6; j_call: TRBJ1-1; clone_size: once; d_call: .; cdr3_nt: TGTGCCAGCAGACAGGAGAACACTGAAGCTTTCTTT; cdr3_aa: CASRQENTEAFF
v_call: TRBV6-5; j_call: TRBJ2-7; clone_size: .; d_call: TRBD1; cdr3_nt: TGTGCCAGCATAAGTGGGGACAGCTTCTCCTACGAGCAGTACTTC; cdr3_aa: CASISGDSFSYEQYF
v_call: TRBV28; j_call: TRBJ2-3; clone_size: once; d_call: TRBD1; cdr3_nt: TGTGCCAGCAAGGGACAGGGAAAACAATGGGGTACAGATACGCAGTATTTT; cdr3_aa: CASKGQGKQWGTDTQYF
v_call: TRBV18; j_call: TRBJ1-1; clone_size: .; d_call: .; cdr3_nt: TGTGCCAGCTCACCGTTCCCAGGGGAGAACACTGAAGCTTTCTTT; cdr3_aa: CASSPFPGENTEAFF
v_call: TRBV6-5; j_call: TRBJ1-5; clone_size: .; d_call: .; cdr3_nt: TGTGCCAGCAGACAGTCTGGCAATCAGCCCCAGCATTTT; cdr3_aa: CASRQSGNQPQHF
v_call: TRBV6-2/TRBV6-3; j_call: TRBJ1-5; clone_size: .; d_call: .; cdr3_nt: TGTGCCAGCAGTTATACCCCGGGAGGGAACAATCAGCCCCAGCATTTT; cdr3_aa: CASSYTPGGNNQPQHF
v_call: TRBV5-1; j_call: TRBJ2-5; clone_size: .; d_call: TRBD2; cdr3_nt: TGCGCCAGCAGGATAGCGGGGGCAGTCGGGGAGACCCAGTACTTC; cdr3_aa: CASRIAGAVGETQYF
v_call: TRBV12-3/TRBV12-4; j_call: TRBJ1-2; clone_size: .; d_call: TRBD1; cdr3_nt: TGTGCCAAGGTAGGGGGCGTTAACTATGGCTACACCTTC; cdr3_aa: CAKVGGVNYGYTF
v_call: TRBV6-6; j_call: TRBJ1-5; clone_size: .; d_call: TRBD1; cdr3_nt: TGTGCCAGCAGACTACAGGGGGCGCGTCAGCCCCAGCATTTT; cdr3_aa: CASRLQGARQPQHF
v_call: TRBV5-4; j_call: TRBJ2-3; clone_size: .; d_call: TRBD1; cdr3_nt: TGTGCCAGCAGCTCAAACCCGACAGGGAGCACAGATACGCAGTATTTT; cdr3_aa: CASSSNPTGSTDTQYF
v_call: TRBV19; j_call: TRBJ1-2; clone_size: .; d_call: TRBD1; cdr3_nt: TGTGCCAGTTCTCGGACAGGGAGCATCTATGGCTACACCTTC; cdr3_aa: CASSRTGSIYGYTF
v_call: TRBV10-3; j_call: TRBJ1-4; clone_size: .; d_call: .; cdr3_nt: TGTGCCATCAGTGCAAACGGGGGGGGCCCGAGTGAAAAACTGTTTTTT; cdr3_aa: CAISANGGGPSEKLFF
v_call: TRBV14; j_call: TRBJ1-2; clone_size: .; d_call: TRBD1; cdr3_nt: TGTGCCAGCAGCCAAGATGACAGGGGGGTGGATGGCTACACCTTC; cdr3_aa: CASSQDDRGVDGYTF
v_call: TRBV18; j_call: TRBJ1-2; clone_size: .; d_call: TRBD1; cdr3_nt: TGTGCCAGCTCACCAAAGGGACAGGGGGCTAATAGCTACACCTTC; cdr3_aa: CASSPKGQGANSYTF
v_call: TRBV25-1; j_call: TRBJ2-1; clone_size: .; d_call: TRBD1; cdr3_nt: TGTGCCAGCAGCCGGACAGGGGACGGAGGTGAGCAGTTCTTC; cdr3_aa: CASSRTGDGGEQFF
v_call: TRBV10-3; j_call: TRBJ1-2; clone_size: few; d_call: .; cdr3_nt: TGTGCCATCAGTGATTCGGGGGGCGGCTACACCTTC; cdr3_aa: CAISDSGGGYTF